This T cell receptor (beta chain) was sequenced during a study of breast tumors, draining lymph nodes, adjacent tissues. Study observations and caveats: Tumor and nontumor repertoires were significantly more similar in luminal-like than in basal-like breast cancer. Tumors had less TCR diversity than lymph nodes, more than nontumor tissue. Data only fit, rather than demonstrated, lymph node origin of most tumor T cells. Data fit most tumor T cells coming from lymph node, expanding in tumor.

TCRdb itself ran the multiplex PCR reads through MiXCR, one entry per CDR3 protein. Among some 8,500 distinct CDR3 sequences listed, roughly 41% were seen once. Germline lookup yields CDR1 MNHEY and CDR2 SVGAGI. V was cut by 6 bases and J by 3 bases, with 9 bases left in between. The CDR3 spans 12 residues. This clonotype is termed medium-sized. Its target is unknown. The chain joins TRBV6-5 to TRBJ2-7; a weak D match, TRBD1 (5 bases). This clonotype originated in a female donor with breast cancer. Some clones in this sample may be carry-over from other donors' samples. Sequencing used tumor-adjacent breast tissue. The CDR3 loop is CASRKDNYEQYF. The CDR3 nucleotides read TGTGCCAGCAGAAAGGACAACTACGAGCAGTACTTC.